Reported below is one T cell receptor beta chain. Its target is unknown. V dropped 7 bases and J dropped 5; count of bases not matched to a gene: 11. CDR3 length: 15 residues. Looked up from germline, CDR1 is SNHLY and CDR2 is FYNNEI. The data derive from a study of cytomegalovirus exposure and HLA in healthy donors. PCR was performed using 60 Vbeta and 13 Jbeta primers. Some clones are missing from TCRdb's copy, which holds only in-frame ones; the method was immunoSEQ multiplex PCR. The repertoire includes a few hundred thousand clones, around 80% of them detected once, and about 0.2% sits in the top ten. Study findings and constraints: In vitro work confirmed that a few CMV-associated chains recognize CMV antigens.

The rearrangement links TRBV2 to TRBJ2-5, with TRBD1 matching 9 bases. The sequence was collected from a girl aged 2 to 9 in good health and CMV-seronegative. Material for sequencing was PBMCs. CDR3 in amino acids: CASTPDRGLGETQYF. In DNA form, the CDR3 reads TGTGCCAGCACCCCGGACAGGGGACTGGGGGAGACCCAGTACTTC.